This entry lists 3 T cell receptor beta chains sequenced from one sample in a study of naive and memory T cell subsets. An equimolar mix of two oligonucleotides served as the beta constant-region primer for TRBC1 and TRBC2. Ligated cDNA was amplified by four rounds of PCR with nested alpha and beta constant-region primers and SP2. TCRdb re-called the UMI-ligation and nested PCR reads with MiXCR, one entry per CDR3 protein. The table records roughly 80,000 distinct CDR3 sequences, about 10% of them present only once. What was sequenced was naive CD8+ T cells from blood. Receptors originate from a human donor in good health.

This clonotype has just one count. The rearrangement uses TRBV6-1 and TRBJ1-1, with 8 bases fitting TRBD1. With 8 bases clipped from V and 3 bases from J, the junction kept 11 bases outside the gene matches. The CDR3 has 15 residues. Germline values: CDR1 MNHNS, CDR2 SASEGT. This CDR3 is CASYDTGGWDTEAFF. CDR3 coding DNA: TGTGCCAGCTACGATACAGGGGGGTGGGACACTGAAGCTTTCTTT.

This clonotype was detected many times. The gene calls are TRBV6-2 or TRBV6-3 and TRBJ2-2; 11 bases map to TRBD2. This CDR3 is built from 16 residues. Germline V gene data show CDR1 as MNHEY and CDR2 as SVGEGT. V lost 4 bases to trimming and J lost 0 bases; unmatched junction nucleotides: 1. The CDR3 loop reads CASSSSGRTNTGELFF. Here the CDR3 DNA reads TGTGCCAGCAGTTCTAGCGGGAGGACGAACACCGGGGAGCTGTTTTTT.

This chain connects TRBV29-1 to TRBJ2-7, with 9 bases matching TRBD2. Trimming cost V 0 bases and J 5 bases; bases outside gene matches: 8. There are 15 residues in the CDR3. From germline, CDR1 is SQVTM and CDR2 ANQGSEA. CDR3 loop: CSVEDQGGRADEQYF. CDR3 bases: TGCAGCGTTGAAGATCAGGGCGGGAGGGCAGACGAGCAGTACTTC.